The rows below give T cell receptor beta chains drawn from one sample of a study of long-term antiretroviral therapy in people with HIV. TCRdb's table, derived via immunoSEQ multiplex PCR, lists solely in-frame clones and lacks some. The sample carries some 16,000 clones, about 84% recorded once. The source was unsorted PBMCs, collected 0.1 years before starting antiretroviral therapy. The receptors stem from a man between 18 and 29 years old with HIV. The CDR3 runs from the conserved cysteine through the conserved F or W. The D gene is left open where the match is weak.

J gene: TRBJ2-7
V gene: TRBV4-1
D gene: TRBD1
CDR3 length: 15
CDR3 protein: CASSPGTDTSYEQYF

J gene: TRBJ1-5
V gene: TRBV7-5
D gene: NA
CDR3 length: 15
CDR3 protein: CVRSLEQFSNQPQHF

J gene: TRBJ2-1
V gene: TRBV6-4
D gene: NA
CDR3 length: 14
CDR3 protein: CASSELARGSEQFF

J gene: TRBJ2-2
V gene: TRBV7-6
D gene: NA
CDR3 length: 15
CDR3 protein: CASSLVWGDTGELFF

J gene: TRBJ2-7
V gene: TRBV7-9
D gene: TRBD2
CDR3 length: 15
CDR3 protein: CASSVVGLAMYEQYF

J gene: TRBJ2-1
V gene: TRBV28
D gene: NA
CDR3 length: 14
CDR3 protein: CASSFTGGYNEQFF

J gene: TRBJ2-3
V gene: TRBV5-1
D gene: TRBD2
CDR3 length: 16
CDR3 protein: CASSFSIAGGGDTQYF

J gene: TRBJ2-1
V gene: TRBV27
D gene: TRBD1
CDR3 length: 16
CDR3 protein: CASSLAPGQGTDEQFF

J gene: TRBJ2-2
V gene: TRBV7-2
D gene: NA
CDR3 length: 15
CDR3 protein: CASSLVVRGTGELFF

J gene: TRBJ2-5
V gene: TRBV4-3
D gene: TRBD1
CDR3 length: 15
CDR3 protein: CASSQEDRGWETQYF

J gene: TRBJ1-4
V gene: TRBV4-1
D gene: TRBD1
CDR3 length: 17
CDR3 protein: CASSLRTGGGRNEKLFF

J gene: TRBJ2-1
V gene: TRBV4-3
D gene: NA
CDR3 length: 15
CDR3 protein: CASSVLGSSYNEQFF

J gene: TRBJ1-2
V gene: TRBV5-6
D gene: TRBD1
CDR3 length: 12
CDR3 protein: CASSLYRGGYTF

J gene: TRBJ1-1
V gene: TRBV6-5
D gene: TRBD1
CDR3 length: 16
CDR3 protein: CASSYSSKGALTEAFF

J gene: TRBJ2-2
V gene: TRBV6-6
D gene: NA
CDR3 length: 15
CDR3 protein: CASSYPAHTTGELFF

J gene: TRBJ2-2
V gene: TRBV5-1
D gene: NA
CDR3 length: 16
CDR3 protein: CASSLEDGKGAGELFF

J gene: TRBJ1-2
V gene: TRBV7-8
D gene: NA
CDR3 length: 12
CDR3 protein: CASSAGSNGYTF

J gene: TRBJ2-1
V gene: TRBV7-2
D gene: NA
CDR3 length: 14
CDR3 protein: CASSLSQPYNEQFF